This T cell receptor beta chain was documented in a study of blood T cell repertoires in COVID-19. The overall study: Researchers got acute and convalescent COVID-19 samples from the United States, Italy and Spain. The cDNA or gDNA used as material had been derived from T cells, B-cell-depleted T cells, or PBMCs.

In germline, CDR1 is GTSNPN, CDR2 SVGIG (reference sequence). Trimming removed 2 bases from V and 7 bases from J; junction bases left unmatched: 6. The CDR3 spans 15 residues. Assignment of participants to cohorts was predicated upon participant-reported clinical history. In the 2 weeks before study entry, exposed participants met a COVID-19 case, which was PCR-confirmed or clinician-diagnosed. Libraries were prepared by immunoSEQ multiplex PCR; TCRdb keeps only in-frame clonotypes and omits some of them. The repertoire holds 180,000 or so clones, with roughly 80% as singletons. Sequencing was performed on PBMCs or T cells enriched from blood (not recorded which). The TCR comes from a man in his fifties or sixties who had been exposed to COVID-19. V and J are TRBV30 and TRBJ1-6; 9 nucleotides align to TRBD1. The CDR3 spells CAWSSGQGRNSPLHF. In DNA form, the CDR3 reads TGTGCCTGGAGTTCCGGACAGGGGAGAAATTCACCCCTCCACTTT.